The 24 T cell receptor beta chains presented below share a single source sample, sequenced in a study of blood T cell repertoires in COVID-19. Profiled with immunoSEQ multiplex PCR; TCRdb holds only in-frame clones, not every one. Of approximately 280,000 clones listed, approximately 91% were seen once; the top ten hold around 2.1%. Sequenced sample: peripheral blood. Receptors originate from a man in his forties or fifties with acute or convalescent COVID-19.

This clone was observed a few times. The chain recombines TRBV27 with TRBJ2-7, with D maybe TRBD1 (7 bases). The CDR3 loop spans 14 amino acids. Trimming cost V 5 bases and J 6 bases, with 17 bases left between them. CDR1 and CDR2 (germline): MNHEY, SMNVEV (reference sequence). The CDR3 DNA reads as TGTGCCAGCAGTCCCCGGGATCAGGGGGGCGAGCAGTACTTC. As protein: CASSPRDQGGEQYF.

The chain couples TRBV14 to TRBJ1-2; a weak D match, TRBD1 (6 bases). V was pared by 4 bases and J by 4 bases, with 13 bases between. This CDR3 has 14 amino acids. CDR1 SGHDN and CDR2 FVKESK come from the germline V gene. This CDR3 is CASSLTTGVYGYTF. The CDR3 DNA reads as TGTGCCAGCAGCCTGACGACAGGTGTCTATGGCTACACCTTC.

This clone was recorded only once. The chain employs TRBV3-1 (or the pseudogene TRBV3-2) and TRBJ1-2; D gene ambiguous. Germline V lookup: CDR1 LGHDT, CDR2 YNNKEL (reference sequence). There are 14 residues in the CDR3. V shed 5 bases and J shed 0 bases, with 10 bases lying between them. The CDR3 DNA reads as TGTGCCAGCAGCGCCCTGAACACTAACTATGGCTACACCTTC. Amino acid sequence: CASSALNTNYGYTF.

CDR3 amino acids: CASSYQGGTGWKETQYF. The CDR3 DNA sequence: TGTGCCAGCAGCTACCAAGGCGGGACAGGGTGGAAAGAGACCCAGTACTTC. The V gene is TRBV7-9, the J gene TRBJ2-5; 9 bases are shared with TRBD1. The CDR3 is 17 amino acids. J was trimmed by 3 bases and V by 4 bases; bases with no gene match: 12. Looked up from germline, CDR1 is SEHNR and CDR2 is FQNEAQ (reference sequence). Full variable domain (remainder filled in from reference TRBV7-9 and TRBJ2-5): DTGVSQNPRHKITKRGQNVTFRCDPISEHNRLYWYRQTLGQGPEFLTYFQNEAQLEKSRLLSDRFSAERPKGSFSTLEIQRTEQGDSAMYLCASSYQGGTGWKETQYFGPGTRLLVL.

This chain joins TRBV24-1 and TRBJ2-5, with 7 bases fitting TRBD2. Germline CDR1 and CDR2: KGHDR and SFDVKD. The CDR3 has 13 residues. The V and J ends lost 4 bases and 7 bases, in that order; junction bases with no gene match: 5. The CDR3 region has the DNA TGTGCCACCAGTGACCCGTCGGGGGGGACCCAGTACTTC. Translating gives CATSDPSGGTQYF.

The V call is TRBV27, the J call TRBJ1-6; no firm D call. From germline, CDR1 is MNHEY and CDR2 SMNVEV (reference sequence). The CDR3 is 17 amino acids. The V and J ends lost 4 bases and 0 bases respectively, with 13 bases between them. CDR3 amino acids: CASSSRTSSSYNSPLHF. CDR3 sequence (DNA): TGTGCCAGCAGTTCCCGCACGTCGAGCTCCTATAATTCACCCCTCCACTTT.

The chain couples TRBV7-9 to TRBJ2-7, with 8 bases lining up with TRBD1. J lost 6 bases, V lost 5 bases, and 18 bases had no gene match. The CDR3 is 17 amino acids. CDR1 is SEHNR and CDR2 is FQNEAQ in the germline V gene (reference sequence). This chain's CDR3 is CASSPTPIGQGTGEQYF. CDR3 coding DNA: TGTGCCAGCAGCCCTACCCCCATCGGACAGGGAACAGGCGAGCAGTACTTC.

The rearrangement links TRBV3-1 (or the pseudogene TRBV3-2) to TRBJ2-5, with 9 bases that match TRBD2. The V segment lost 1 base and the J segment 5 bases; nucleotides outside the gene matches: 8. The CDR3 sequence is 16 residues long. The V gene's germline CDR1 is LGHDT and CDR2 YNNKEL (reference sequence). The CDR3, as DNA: TGTGCCAGCAGCCAAGTTGGGCGGGGGGGGAGTGAGACCCAGTACTTC. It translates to CASSQVGRGGSETQYF.

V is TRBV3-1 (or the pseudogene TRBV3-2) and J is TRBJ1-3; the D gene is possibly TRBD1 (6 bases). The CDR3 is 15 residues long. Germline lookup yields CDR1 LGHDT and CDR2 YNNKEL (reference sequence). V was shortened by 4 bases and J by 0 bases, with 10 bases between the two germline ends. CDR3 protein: CASSPGQLSGNTIYF. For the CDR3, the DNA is TGTGCCAGCAGCCCGGGACAACTCTCTGGAAACACCATATATTTT.

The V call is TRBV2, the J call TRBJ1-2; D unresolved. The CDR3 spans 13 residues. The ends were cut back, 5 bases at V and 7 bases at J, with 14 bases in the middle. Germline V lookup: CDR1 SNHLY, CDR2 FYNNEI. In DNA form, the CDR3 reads TGTGCCAGCAGTAGCGGAGGGCGGGGTGGCTACACCTTC. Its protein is CASSSGGRGGYTF.

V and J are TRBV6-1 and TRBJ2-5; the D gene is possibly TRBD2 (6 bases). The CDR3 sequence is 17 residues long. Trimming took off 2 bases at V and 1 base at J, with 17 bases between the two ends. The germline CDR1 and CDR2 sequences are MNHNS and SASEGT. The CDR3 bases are TGTGCCAGCAGTGAACAGAGGGGAGGCAGGGCCCAAGAGACCCAGTACTTC. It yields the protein CASSEQRGGRAQETQYF.

CDR3 region: CATPGRGNTEAFF. CDR3 DNA: TGCGCCACCCCTGGGAGGGGGAACACTGAAGCTTTCTTT. The gene calls are TRBV10-1 and TRBJ1-1, with a weak D call TRBD1 (5 bases). The CDR3 runs 13 residues. V was pared by 10 bases and J by 1 base, with 13 bases between. Germline CDR1 is WNHNN and CDR2 is SYGVQD (reference sequence).

In DNA form, the CDR3 reads TGCGCCAGCAGCGCTGGGCCGGTCGAAGAGACCCAGTACTTC. It specifies CASSAGPVEETQYF. The rearrangement uses TRBV5-1 and TRBJ2-5, with D uncertain. Deletions cut 4 bases from V and 3 bases from J, with 13 bases between. The CDR3 extends over 14 amino acids. The germline CDR1 and CDR2 sequences are SGHRS and YFSETQ.

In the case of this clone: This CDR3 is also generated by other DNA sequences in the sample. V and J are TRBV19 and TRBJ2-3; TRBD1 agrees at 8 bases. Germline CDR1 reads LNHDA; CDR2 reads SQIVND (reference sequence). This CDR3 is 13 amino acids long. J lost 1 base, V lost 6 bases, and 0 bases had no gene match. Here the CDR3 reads CASRDRGTDTQYF. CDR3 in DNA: TGTGCCAGTAGGGACAGGGGCACAGATACGCAGTATTTT.

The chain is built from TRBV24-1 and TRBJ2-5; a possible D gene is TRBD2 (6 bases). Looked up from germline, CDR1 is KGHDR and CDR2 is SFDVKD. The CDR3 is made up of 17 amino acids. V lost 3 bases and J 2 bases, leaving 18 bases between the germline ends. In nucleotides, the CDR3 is TGTGCCACCAGTGATCCTGGATCAGGAGGGCGGCAAGAGACCCAGTACTTC. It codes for CATSDPGSGGRQETQYF.

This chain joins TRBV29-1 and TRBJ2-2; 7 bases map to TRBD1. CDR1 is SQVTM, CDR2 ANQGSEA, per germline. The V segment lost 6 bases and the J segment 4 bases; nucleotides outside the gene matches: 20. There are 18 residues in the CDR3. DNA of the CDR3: TGCAGCGTGATCTGCCGGGACAGCGGTTTCGGGTTCACCGGGGAGCTGTTTTTT. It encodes CSVICRDSGFGFTGELFF.

The CDR3 DNA reads as TGTGCCACCAGTGGGACTAGCGGGGCAGATGGCTATGAGCAGTTCTTC. It translates to CATSGTSGADGYEQFF. The chain carries TRBV24-1 and TRBJ2-1; 12 bases agree with TRBD2. The CDR3 is 16 amino acids. Germline V gene data show CDR1 as KGHDR and CDR2 as SFDVKD. V was clipped by 5 bases and J by 8 bases; unmatched bases: 9.

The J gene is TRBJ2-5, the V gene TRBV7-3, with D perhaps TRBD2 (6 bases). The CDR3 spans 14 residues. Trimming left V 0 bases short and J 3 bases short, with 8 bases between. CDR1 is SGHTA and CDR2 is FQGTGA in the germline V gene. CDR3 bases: TGTGCCAGCAGCTTAACGGGGACTGAAGAGACCCAGTACTTC. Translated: CASSLTGTEETQYF.

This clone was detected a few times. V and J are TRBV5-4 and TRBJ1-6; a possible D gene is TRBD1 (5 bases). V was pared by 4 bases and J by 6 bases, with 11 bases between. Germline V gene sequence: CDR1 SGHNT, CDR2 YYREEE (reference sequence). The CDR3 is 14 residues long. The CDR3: CASSRREANSPLHF. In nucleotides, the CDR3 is TGTGCCAGCAGCCGCAGGGAGGCTAATTCACCCCTCCACTTT.

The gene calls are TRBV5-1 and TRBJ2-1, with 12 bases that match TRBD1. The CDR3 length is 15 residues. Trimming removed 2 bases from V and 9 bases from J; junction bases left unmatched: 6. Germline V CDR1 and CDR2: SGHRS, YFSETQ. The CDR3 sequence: CASSLLGQGAPEQFF. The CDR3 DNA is TGCGCCAGCAGCTTATTGGGACAGGGGGCGCCTGAGCAGTTCTTC.

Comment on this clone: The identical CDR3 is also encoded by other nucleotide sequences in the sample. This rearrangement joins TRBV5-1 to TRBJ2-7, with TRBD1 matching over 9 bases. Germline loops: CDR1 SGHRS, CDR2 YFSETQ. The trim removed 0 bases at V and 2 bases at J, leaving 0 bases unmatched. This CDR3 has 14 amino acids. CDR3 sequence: CASSLGQGAYEQYF. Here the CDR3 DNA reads TGCGCCAGCAGCTTGGGACAGGGGGCCTACGAGCAGTACTTC.

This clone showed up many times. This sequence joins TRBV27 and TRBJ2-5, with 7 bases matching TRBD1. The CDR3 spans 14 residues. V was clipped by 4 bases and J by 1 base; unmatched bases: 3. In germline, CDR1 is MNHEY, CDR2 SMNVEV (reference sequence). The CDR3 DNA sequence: TGTGCCAGCAGTTCTAGGGACAGCCAAGAGACCCAGTACTTC. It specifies CASSSRDSQETQYF.

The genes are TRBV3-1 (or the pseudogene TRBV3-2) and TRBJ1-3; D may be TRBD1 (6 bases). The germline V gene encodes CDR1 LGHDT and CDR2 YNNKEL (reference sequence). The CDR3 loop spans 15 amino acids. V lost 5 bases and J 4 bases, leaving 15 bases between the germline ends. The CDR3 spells CASSDYTGTGNTIYF. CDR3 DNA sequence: TGTGCCAGCAGCGACTATACAGGGACCGGAAACACCATATATTTT.

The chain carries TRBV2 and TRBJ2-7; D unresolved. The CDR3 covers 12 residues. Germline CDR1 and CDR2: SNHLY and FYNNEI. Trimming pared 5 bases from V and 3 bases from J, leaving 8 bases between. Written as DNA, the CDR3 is TGTGCCAGCAGTTTTGTCGTCTACGAGCAGTACTTC. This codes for CASSFVVYEQYF. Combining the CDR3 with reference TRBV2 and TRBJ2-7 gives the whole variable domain EPEVTQTPSHQVTQMGQEVILRCVPISNHLYFYWYRQILGQKVEFLVSFYNNEISEKSEIFDDQFSVERPDGSNFTLKIRSTKLEDSAMYFCASSFVVYEQYFGPGTRLTVT.